This T cell receptor (beta chain) was sequenced for a study of immune evolution from preneoplasia to lung adenocarcinoma. Study-level information: HLA loss of heterozygosity: over 5.5% AIS, around 16% MIA, more than 25% ADC, none AAH.

This clone was picked up a small number of times. Its specificity is not known. Assay: immunoSEQ multiplex PCR; the TCRdb copy retains only in-frame clones and omits some. The data show 11,000 to 15,000 clones, with about four fifths seen just once and 4.2% held by the top ten. Study-wide results and caveats: Later-stage lesions seemingly showed higher T cell density and diversity than normal lung.

Macro-dissection enriched premalignant or tumor cells before nucleic acid extraction. Germline V gene sequence: CDR1 MNHNS, CDR2 SASEGT. The ends were cut back, 3 bases at V and 11 bases at J, with 16 bases in the middle. The CDR3 covers 13 residues. Sequenced input: FFPE minimally invasive lung adenocarcinoma tissue. The source of this sequence is a person aged 65 to 79 with lung adenocarcinoma. This chain connects TRBV6-1 to TRBJ1-1; D is ambiguous. The CDR3 DNA sequence: TGTGCCAGCAGTGACGGACTTGGGTGGGAGGCTTTCTTT. Its protein product is CASSDGLGWEAFF.